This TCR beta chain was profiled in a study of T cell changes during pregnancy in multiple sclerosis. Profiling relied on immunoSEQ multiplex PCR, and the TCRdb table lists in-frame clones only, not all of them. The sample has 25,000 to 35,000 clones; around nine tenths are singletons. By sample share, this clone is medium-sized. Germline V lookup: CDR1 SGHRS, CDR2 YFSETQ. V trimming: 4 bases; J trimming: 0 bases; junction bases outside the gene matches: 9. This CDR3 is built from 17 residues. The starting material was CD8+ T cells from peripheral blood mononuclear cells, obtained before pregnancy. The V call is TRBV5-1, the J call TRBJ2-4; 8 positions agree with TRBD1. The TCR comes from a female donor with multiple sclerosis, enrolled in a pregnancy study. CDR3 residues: CASSLAGGPSAKNIQYF. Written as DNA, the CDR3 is TGCGCCAGCAGCCTGGCAGGGGGCCCCTCAGCCAAAAACATTCAGTACTTC.